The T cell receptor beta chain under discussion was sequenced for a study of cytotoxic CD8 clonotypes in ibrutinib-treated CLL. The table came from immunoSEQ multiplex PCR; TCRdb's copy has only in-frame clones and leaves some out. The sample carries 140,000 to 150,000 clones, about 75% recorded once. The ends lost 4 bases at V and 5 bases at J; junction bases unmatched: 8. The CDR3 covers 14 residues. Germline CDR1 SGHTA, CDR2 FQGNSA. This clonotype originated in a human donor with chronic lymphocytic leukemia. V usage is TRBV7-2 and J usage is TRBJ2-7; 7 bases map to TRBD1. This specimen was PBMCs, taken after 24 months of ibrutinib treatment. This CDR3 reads CASSWAYDRDEQYF. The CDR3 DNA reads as TGTGCCAGCAGCTGGGCCTATGACAGGGACGAGCAGTACTTC.